The clone carrying this T cell receptor beta chain is a singleton in its sample. The germline V gene encodes CDR1 KGHSH and CDR2 LQKENI. The CDR3 runs 18 residues. J gave up 10 bases and V 1 base, and 12 bases lay outside the gene matches. The data derive from a study of blood T cell repertoires in COVID-19. In the original analysis: Counts of nucleated cells, estimated from reference gene primer amplification, were obtained. The table came from immunoSEQ multiplex PCR; TCRdb's copy has only in-frame clones and leaves some out. The V and J calls and clone size are taken from that table; D and trimming were inferred from the DNA. This table has under 60,000 clones, about 92% appearing once.

The chain recombines TRBV18 with TRBJ2-1, with 14 bases lining up with TRBD2. Input material: peripheral blood. This TCR was sampled from a human donor in a cohort sampled during active COVID-19. The CDR3 loop reads CASSPLPGLAGVRKEQFF. Written as DNA, the CDR3 is TGTGCCAGCTCACCACTACCGGGACTAGCGGGAGTGAGGAAGGAGCAGTTCTTC. The whole variable domain, remainder taken from reference TRBV18 and TRBJ2-1, is NAGVMQNPRHLVRRRGQEARLRCSPMKGHSHVYWYRQLPEEGLKFMVYLQKENIIDESGMPKERFSAEFPKEGPSILRIQQVVRGDSAAYFCASSPLPGLAGVRKEQFFGPGTRLTVL.